Following are 29 T cell receptor beta chains from one sample sequenced in a study of shared clonotypes between healthy human individuals (dated by TCRdb to 2018 to 2020). Library prep was done by the immunoSEQ multiplex PCR assay. TCRdb retrieved this table from immuneACCESS and kept in-frame rearrangements only. Not all clones are present; in checked studies, unresolved V genes account for under half, and no reason is known for the remainder. In all, the sample holds roughly 1,100,000 clones, and 70% to 80% of those were seen once. The ten largest clonotypes hold approximately 1.5% of the sample. The specimen sequenced was memory CD4+ T cells sorted from blood. Read against the paper, the sample's cell subset or site label means: CD45RA-negative fraction. The source of these receptors is a man aged 18 to 29 in good health.

This clone was counted between two and nine times. The CDR3 nucleotides are TGTGCCAGCAGCCCGCCAGTCGCCGGAAACACCATATATTTT. It translates to CASSPPVAGNTIYF. This sequence joins TRBV7-9 and TRBJ1-3; unclear D gene. The CDR3 covers 14 residues. Germline lookup yields CDR1 SEHNR and CDR2 FQNEAQ (reference sequence). The V gene lost 5 bases and the J gene lost 4 bases, with 12 bases spanning the gap.

The chain uses TRBV5-1 and TRBJ2-7; TRBD2 matches 7 bases. This CDR3 region has 14 residues. Germline V gives CDR1 SGHRS, CDR2 YFSETQ. Trimming at V came to 0 bases and at J to 4 bases, leaving 4 bases not matched to a gene. CDR3 region: CASSLGGRRYEQYF. CDR3 in DNA: TGCGCCAGCAGCTTGGGCGGGAGACGGTACGAGCAGTACTTC.

This sequence joins TRBV19 and TRBJ2-5; 7 positions match TRBD1. CDR1 and CDR2 from the germline V gene are LNHDA and SQIVND (reference sequence). V lost 5 bases and J lost 7; bases outside the gene matches: 10. The CDR3 loop spans 14 amino acids. As DNA, the CDR3 is TGTGCCAGTAGTCCGGGACAGACAGGAGGGACCCAGTACTTC. It translates to CASSPGQTGGTQYF.

The chain carries TRBV6-1 and TRBJ1-2; a weak D match, TRBD1 (5 bases). This CDR3 region has 14 residues. Trimming took off 3 bases at V and 0 bases at J, with 8 bases between the two ends. Germline values: CDR1 MNHNS, CDR2 SASEGT. Written as DNA, the CDR3 is TGTGCCAGCAGTGACACAGGTACTAACTATGGCTACACCTTC. This translates into CASSDTGTNYGYTF.

The chain links TRBV11-2 to TRBJ2-1; TRBD2 aligns across 14 bases. Germline CDR1 is SGHAT and CDR2 is FQNNGV. The V segment lost 4 bases and the J segment 7 bases; nucleotides outside the gene matches: 6. The CDR3 consists of 16 residues. The CDR3 loop reads CASSSGLAGGSNEQFF. As DNA, the CDR3 is TGTGCCAGCAGCTCAGGACTAGCGGGAGGTAGTAATGAGCAGTTCTTC.

The rearrangement links TRBV10-3 to TRBJ2-1; maybe TRBD1 (6 bases). Trimming removed 7 bases at V and 6 bases at J, with 19 bases between. The CDR3 covers 15 residues. Germline assignment: CDR1 ENHRY and CDR2 SYGVKD. The CDR3: CAITPRVVGANEQFF. CDR3 DNA: TGTGCCATCACCCCACGGGTGGTGGGGGCCAATGAGCAGTTCTTC.

This clone turned up a few times. J is TRBJ2-5 and V is TRBV5-6; 7 bases fit TRBD2. Trimming removed 4 bases from V and 4 bases from J; junction bases left unmatched: 13. Germline CDR1 reads SGHDT; CDR2 reads YYEEEE. The CDR3 runs 16 residues. CDR3 in amino acids: CASSPVPRGGGETQYF. DNA of the CDR3: TGTGCCAGCAGCCCCGTTCCCCGCGGGGGTGGAGAGACCCAGTACTTC.

This rearrangement joins TRBV11-2 to TRBJ2-3, with TRBD2 matching over 12 bases. This CDR3 is 19 amino acids long. Germline assignment: CDR1 SGHAT and CDR2 FQNNGV. With V trimmed by 0 bases and J by 11 bases, 18 bases remained unmatched. The CDR3: CASSLEGASGRETALRQYF. CDR3 nucleotides: TGTGCCAGCAGCTTAGAGGGTGCTAGCGGGAGGGAAACGGCCCTCCGGCAGTATTTT.

V gene TRBV5-6 combines with J gene TRBJ1-2; D possibly corresponds to TRBD1 (5 bases). The CDR3 contains 15 residues. V shed 4 bases and J shed 6 bases, with 19 bases lying between them. The V gene's germline CDR1 is SGHDT and CDR2 YYEEEE. CDR3: CASSRQMRGFHGYTF. The CDR3 DNA reads as TGTGCCAGCAGCCGCCAAATGAGGGGCTTCCATGGCTACACCTTC. Full variable domain (outside the CDR3, taken from reference TRBV5-6 and TRBJ1-2): DAGVTQSPTHLIKTRGQQVTLRCSPKSGHDTVSWYQQALGQGPQFIFQYYEEEERQRGNFPDRFSGHQFPNYSSELNVNALLLGDSALYLCASSRQMRGFHGYTFGSGTRLTVV.

Comment on this clone: Mismatch with germline at one junction end may stem from a read error. The CDR3 sequence is CASSELTSGSVGRVYF. The DNA of the CDR3 is TGTGCCAGCAGTGAATTGACTAGCGGGAGTGTTGGCCGGGTTTATTTC. The chain couples TRBV2 to TRBJ2-7; 12 nucleotides line up with TRBD2. The CDR3 is made up of 16 amino acids. Germline V lookup: CDR1 SNHLY, CDR2 FYNNEI.

V and J are TRBV6-1 and TRBJ2-1, with TRBD1 as a possible D gene (6 bases). Deletions cut 5 bases from V and 8 bases from J, with 13 bases between. CDR1 is MNHNS, CDR2 SASEGT, per germline. The CDR3 loop spans 13 amino acids. The CDR3 here is CASSQPGAHEQFF. The CDR3 DNA reads TGTGCCAGCAGTCAACCAGGGGCCCATGAGCAGTTCTTC.

In the case of this clone: The sample contains more than one DNA sequence encoding this CDR3. The J gene is TRBJ2-2, the V gene TRBV27; maybe TRBD1 (5 bases). There are 15 residues in the CDR3. The V end lost 6 bases, the J end lost 0 bases, and 11 bases lay between the germline ends. Germline CDR1 and CDR2: MNHEY and SMNVEV (reference sequence). In DNA form, the CDR3 reads TGTGCCAGCAGAAGGCAGGGCTCGAACACCGGGGAGCTGTTTTTT. Translation gives CASRRQGSNTGELFF.

This clone was counted a few times. J is TRBJ1-5 and V is TRBV19; D not resolved. The CDR3 has 13 residues. Trimming pared 3 bases from V and 3 bases from J, leaving 6 bases between. Germline V lookup: CDR1 LNHDA, CDR2 SQIVND (reference sequence). Written as DNA, the CDR3 is TGTGCCAGTAGTATTAATGTCAATCAGCCCCAGCATTTT. Encoded protein: CASSINVNQPQHF. Full variable domain (remainder filled in from reference TRBV19 and TRBJ1-5): DGGITQSPKYLFRKEGQNVTLSCEQNLNHDAMYWYRQDPGQGLRLIYYSQIVNDFQKGDIAEGYSVSREKKESFPLTVTSAQKNPTAFYLCASSINVNQPQHFGDGTRLSIL.

The V call is TRBV19, the J call TRBJ2-3; D unclear. Trimming removed 6 bases at V and 3 bases at J, with 13 bases between. The CDR3 has 14 residues. The germline gives CDR1 LNHDA, CDR2 SQIVND (reference sequence). The DNA for the CDR3 is TGTGCCAGTAGGGGTAGCCGTATGACAGATACGCAGTATTTT. Its protein is CASRGSRMTDTQYF.

This chain connects TRBV23-1 to TRBJ2-3, with D tentatively TRBD2 (5 bases). TRBV23-1 falls under the ORF class, with uncertain function. The CDR3 covers 16 residues. Between the trimmed V and J ends, which lost 4 bases and 1 base, there was a span of 15 bases. CDR3 in DNA: TGCGCCAGCAGTCCCGACGGCGGGCGATGCACAGATACGCAGTATTTT. This codes for CASSPDGGRCTDTQYF.

The rearrangement joins TRBV11-2 to TRBJ2-3, with TRBD2 matching 9 bases. The V gene end was trimmed by 1 base and the J gene end by 1 base; junction bases not matched to a gene: 3. CDR3 length equals 16 residues. The germline V gene has CDR1 SGHAT and CDR2 FQNNGV. The chain's CDR3 is CASSLVRLAGTDTQYF. CDR3 DNA sequence: TGTGCCAGCAGCTTAGTGCGACTAGCGGGCACAGATACGCAGTATTTT. Full variable domain (remainder filled in from reference TRBV11-2 and TRBJ2-3): EAGVAQSPRYKIIEKRQSVAFWCNPISGHATLYWYQQILGQGPKLLIQFQNNGVVDDSQLPKDRFSAERLKGVDSTLKIQPAKLEDSAVYLCASSLVRLAGTDTQYFGPGTRLTVL.

The rearrangement joins TRBV18 to TRBJ2-7; 7 bases match TRBD1. The V and J ends lost 1 base and 0 bases, in that order; junction bases with no gene match: 3. The germline V gene has CDR1 KGHSH and CDR2 LQKENI. The CDR3 has 15 amino acids. CDR3 amino acids: CASSPQGQNSYEQYF. CDR3 bases: TGTGCCAGCTCACCACAGGGACAGAACTCCTACGAGCAGTACTTC.

The chain carries TRBV5-1 and TRBJ2-1; D may be TRBD1 or TRBD2 (6 bases each). In germline, CDR1 is SGHRS, CDR2 YFSETQ. This CDR3 is 13 amino acids long. Trimming took 6 bases from V and 8 from J, leaving 15 bases between them. CDR3 region: CASTKPGGDEQFF. The CDR3 coding sequence is TGCGCCAGCACTAAACCCGGGGGCGATGAGCAGTTCTTC.

V is TRBV5-6 and J is TRBJ1-1, with D unclear. V was cut by 6 bases and J by 1 base, with 10 bases left in between. Germline assignment: CDR1 SGHDT and CDR2 YYEEEE. The CDR3 spans 13 residues. The CDR3 DNA follows: TGTGCCAGCATCCTGAAGAGGAACACTGAAGCTTTCTTT. The encoded protein is CASILKRNTEAFF.

The chain recombines TRBV7-2 with TRBJ1-2, with TRBD1 matching 9 bases. The CDR3 loop spans 14 amino acids. In germline, CDR1 is SGHTA, CDR2 FQGNSA. V was pared by 5 bases and J by 3 bases, with 4 bases of the junction left unmatched. The CDR3 is CASSPDRGHYGYTF. CDR3 coding DNA: TGTGCCAGCAGCCCGGACAGGGGCCACTATGGCTACACCTTC.

This clone showed up just a few times. This chain connects TRBV4-1 to TRBJ2-1, with 10 bases fitting TRBD2. CDR3 length: 15 residues. J gave up 8 bases and V 1 base, and 5 bases lay outside the gene matches. Germline V gene sequence: CDR1 MGHRA, CDR2 YSYEKL. The chain's CDR3 is CASSQGLAGVYEQFF. The CDR3 DNA follows: TGCGCCAGCAGCCAAGGTCTAGCGGGAGTCTATGAGCAGTTCTTC.

The genes are TRBV6-6 and TRBJ2-7, with 8 nucleotides matching TRBD1. This CDR3 is built from 15 residues. The junction had 2 bases not matched to a gene; V was cut back by 0 bases and J by 1 base. The V gene's germline CDR1 is MNHNY and CDR2 SVGAGI (reference sequence). Written as DNA, the CDR3 is TGTGCCAGCAGTTACTCGACAGGGGCATCCTACGAGCAGTACTTC. It specifies CASSYSTGASYEQYF.

Turning to this clone: The sample contains more than one DNA sequence encoding this CDR3. V and J are TRBV5-4 and TRBJ1-2; the match to TRBD1 covers 7 bases. Trimming at V came to 4 bases and at J to 4 bases, leaving 4 bases not matched to a gene. The CDR3 extends over 13 amino acids. CDR1 is SGHNT, CDR2 YYREEE, per germline (reference sequence). The CDR3 reads CASSPQGGYGYTF. The CDR3, as DNA: TGTGCCAGCAGCCCTCAGGGGGGCTATGGCTACACCTTC.

The chain uses TRBV14 and TRBJ2-1; 8 bases are shared with TRBD2. This CDR3 is built from 16 residues. The V segment lost 1 base and the J segment 8 bases; nucleotides outside the gene matches: 10. Germline values: CDR1 SGHDN, CDR2 FVKESK. Written as DNA, the CDR3 is TGTGCCAGCAGCCAAGGGTCGAGCGGGAGTACGGATGAGCAGTTCTTC. Its translation is CASSQGSSGSTDEQFF.

This sequence joins TRBV29-1 and TRBJ2-5; the D call may be TRBD1 or TRBD2 (5 bases each). The CDR3 is 13 residues long. Germline assignment: CDR1 SQVTM and CDR2 ANQGSEA. V lost 5 bases and J lost 5, with 15 bases in between. CDR3 coding DNA: TGCAGCGTTTACGAGGGGCCCCGGGAGACCCAGTACTTC. Translation gives CSVYEGPRETQYF.

This sequence joins TRBV6-6 and TRBJ2-1; TRBD2 agrees at 8 bases. V trimming: 2 bases; J trimming: 4 bases; junction bases outside the gene matches: 4. This CDR3 region has 15 residues. The germline V gene has CDR1 MNHNY and CDR2 SVGAGI (reference sequence). This chain's CDR3 is CASSYGVAGYNEQFF. In DNA form, the CDR3 reads TGTGCCAGCAGTTACGGAGTAGCGGGATACAATGAGCAGTTCTTC.

The chain joins TRBV7-8 to TRBJ2-7; 7 nucleotides agree with TRBD1. CDR1 is SGHVS, CDR2 FQNEAQ, per germline. The CDR3 extends over 12 amino acids. Trimming took 5 bases from V and 6 from J; bases not matched to a gene: 4. CDR3 sequence (DNA): TGTGCCAGCAGCCGACAGGGTTCCGAGCAGTACTTC. Protein sequence: CASSRQGSEQYF.

DNA of the CDR3: TGTGCCAGCAGCTTAGCCCCGACCATCTACGAGCAGTACTTC. Translating gives CASSLAPTIYEQYF. This chain joins TRBV7-2 and TRBJ2-7; D gene unclear. V shed 0 bases and J shed 3 bases, with 9 bases lying between them. The CDR3 extends over 14 amino acids. Germline lookup yields CDR1 SGHTA and CDR2 FQGNSA.

This chain joins TRBV6-1 and TRBJ2-6, with TRBD1 identical over 8 bases. Germline CDR1 reads MNHNS; CDR2 reads SASEGT. CDR3 length: 15 residues. The junction had 4 bases not matched to a gene; V was cut back by 6 bases and J by 3 bases. DNA for the CDR3: TGTGCCAGCAGAGACAGGGGAAGTGGGGCCAACGTCCTGACTTTC. Translated, it gives CASRDRGSGANVLTF.